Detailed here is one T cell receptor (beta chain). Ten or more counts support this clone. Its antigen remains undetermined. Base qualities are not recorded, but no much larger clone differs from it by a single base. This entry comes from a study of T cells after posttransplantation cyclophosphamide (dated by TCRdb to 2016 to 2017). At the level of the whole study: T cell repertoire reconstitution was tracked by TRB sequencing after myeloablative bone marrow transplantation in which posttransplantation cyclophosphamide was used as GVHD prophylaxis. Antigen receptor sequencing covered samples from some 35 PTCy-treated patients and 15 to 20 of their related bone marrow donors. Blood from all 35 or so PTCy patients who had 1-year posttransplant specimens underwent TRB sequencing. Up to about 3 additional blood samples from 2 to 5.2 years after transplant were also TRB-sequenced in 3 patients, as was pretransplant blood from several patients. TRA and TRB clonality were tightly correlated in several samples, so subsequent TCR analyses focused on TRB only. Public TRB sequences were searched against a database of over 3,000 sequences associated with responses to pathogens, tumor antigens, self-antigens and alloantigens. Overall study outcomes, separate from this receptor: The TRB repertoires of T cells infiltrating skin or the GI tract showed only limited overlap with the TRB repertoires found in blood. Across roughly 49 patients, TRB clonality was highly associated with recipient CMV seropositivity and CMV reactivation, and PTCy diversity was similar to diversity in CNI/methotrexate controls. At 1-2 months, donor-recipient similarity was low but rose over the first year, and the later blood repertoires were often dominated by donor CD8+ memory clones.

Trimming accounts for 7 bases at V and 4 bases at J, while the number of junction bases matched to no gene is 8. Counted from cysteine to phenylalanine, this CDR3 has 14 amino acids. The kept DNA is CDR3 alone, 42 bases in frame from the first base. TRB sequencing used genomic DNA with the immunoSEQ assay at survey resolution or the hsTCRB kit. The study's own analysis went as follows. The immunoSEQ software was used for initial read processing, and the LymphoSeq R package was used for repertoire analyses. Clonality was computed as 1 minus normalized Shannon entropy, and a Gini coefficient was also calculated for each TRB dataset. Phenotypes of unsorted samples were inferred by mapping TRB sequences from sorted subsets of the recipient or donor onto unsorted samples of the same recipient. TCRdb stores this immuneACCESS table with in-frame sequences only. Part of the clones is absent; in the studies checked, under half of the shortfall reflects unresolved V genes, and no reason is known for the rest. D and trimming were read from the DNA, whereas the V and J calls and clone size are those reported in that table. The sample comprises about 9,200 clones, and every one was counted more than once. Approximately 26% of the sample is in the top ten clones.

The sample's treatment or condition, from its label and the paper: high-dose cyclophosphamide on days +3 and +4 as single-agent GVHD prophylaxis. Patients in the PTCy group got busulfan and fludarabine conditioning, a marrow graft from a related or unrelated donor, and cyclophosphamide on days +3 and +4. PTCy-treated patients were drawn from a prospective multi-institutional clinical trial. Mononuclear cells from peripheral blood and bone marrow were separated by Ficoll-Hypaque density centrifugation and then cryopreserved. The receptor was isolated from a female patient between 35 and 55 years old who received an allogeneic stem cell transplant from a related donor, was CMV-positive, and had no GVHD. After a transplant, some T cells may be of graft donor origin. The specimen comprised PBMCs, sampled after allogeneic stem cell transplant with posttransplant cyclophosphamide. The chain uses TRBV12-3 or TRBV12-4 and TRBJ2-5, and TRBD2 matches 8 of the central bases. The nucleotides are TGTGCCAGCAACCGGGGGGGGGCCGGAGAGACCCAGTACTTC. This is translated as CASNRGGAGETQYF.